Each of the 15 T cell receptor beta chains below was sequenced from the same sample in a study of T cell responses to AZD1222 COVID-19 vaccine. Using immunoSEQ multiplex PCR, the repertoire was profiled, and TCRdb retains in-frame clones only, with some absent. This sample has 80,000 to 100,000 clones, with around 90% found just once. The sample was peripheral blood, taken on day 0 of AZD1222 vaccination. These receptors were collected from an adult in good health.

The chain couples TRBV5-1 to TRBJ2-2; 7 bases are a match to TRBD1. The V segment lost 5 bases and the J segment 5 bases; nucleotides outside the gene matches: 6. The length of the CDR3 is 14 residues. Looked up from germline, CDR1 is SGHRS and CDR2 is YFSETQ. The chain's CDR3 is CASRVTGYTGELFF. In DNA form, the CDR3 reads TGCGCCAGCAGGGTGACAGGGTATACCGGGGAGCTGTTTTTT.

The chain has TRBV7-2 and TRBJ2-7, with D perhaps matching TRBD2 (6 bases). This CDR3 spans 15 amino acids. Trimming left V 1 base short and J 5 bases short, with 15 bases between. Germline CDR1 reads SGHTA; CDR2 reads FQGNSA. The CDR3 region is CASSLVGTPRDEQYF. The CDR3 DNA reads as TGTGCCAGCAGCTTAGTGGGGACTCCCAGGGACGAGCAGTACTTC.

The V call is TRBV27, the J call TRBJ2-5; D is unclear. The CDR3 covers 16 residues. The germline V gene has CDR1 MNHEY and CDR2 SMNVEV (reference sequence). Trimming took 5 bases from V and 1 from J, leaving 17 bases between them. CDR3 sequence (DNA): TGTGCCAGCAGTATGTGGGCCTCCAGCCCCCAAGAGACCCAGTACTTC. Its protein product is CASSMWASSPQETQYF.

The CDR3 protein is CASRAGQAAGGEQYF. In DNA, the CDR3 is TGTGCCAGCAGGGCCGGACAGGCTGCGGGGGGCGAGCAGTACTTC. The J gene is TRBJ2-7, the V gene TRBV2; D is perhaps TRBD2 (8 bases). V dropped 6 bases and J dropped 6 bases, with 21 bases sitting between them. The germline CDR1 and CDR2 sequences are SNHLY and FYNNEI. The CDR3 is 15 residues long.

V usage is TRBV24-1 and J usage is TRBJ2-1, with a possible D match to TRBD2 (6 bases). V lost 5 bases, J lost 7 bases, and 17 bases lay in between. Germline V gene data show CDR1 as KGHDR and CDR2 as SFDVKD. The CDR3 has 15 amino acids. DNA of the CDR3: TGTGCCACCAGTGTGACGGAGGGAGTGTTGAATGAGCAGTTCTTC. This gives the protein CATSVTEGVLNEQFF.

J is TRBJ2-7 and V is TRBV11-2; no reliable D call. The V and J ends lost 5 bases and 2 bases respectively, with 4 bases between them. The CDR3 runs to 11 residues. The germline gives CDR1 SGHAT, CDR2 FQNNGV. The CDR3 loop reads CASSAPYEQYF. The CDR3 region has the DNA TGTGCCAGCAGCGCCCCCTACGAGCAGTACTTC.

CDR3 DNA: TGCAGCGTTAGAGGATGGGGATACGAGCAGTACTTC. It translates to CSVRGWGYEQYF. The chain carries TRBV29-1 and TRBJ2-7; no clear D gene. Trimming took off 5 bases at V and 4 bases at J, with 12 bases between the two ends. Germline V CDR1 and CDR2: SQVTM, ANQGSEA. The CDR3 is made up of 12 amino acids.

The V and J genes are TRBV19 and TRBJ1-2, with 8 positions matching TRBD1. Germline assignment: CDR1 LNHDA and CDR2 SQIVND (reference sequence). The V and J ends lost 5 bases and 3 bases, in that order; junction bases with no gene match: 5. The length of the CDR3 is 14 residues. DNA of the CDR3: TGTGCCAGTAGTCAAGACAGGGGCTACTATGGCTACACCTTC. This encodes CASSQDRGYYGYTF.

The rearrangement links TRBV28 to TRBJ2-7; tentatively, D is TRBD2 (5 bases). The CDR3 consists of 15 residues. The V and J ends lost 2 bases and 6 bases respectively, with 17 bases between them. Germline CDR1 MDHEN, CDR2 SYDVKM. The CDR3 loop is CASSLLGPEGGEQYF. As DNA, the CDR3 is TGTGCCAGCAGTTTACTTGGTCCCGAGGGTGGCGAGCAGTACTTC.

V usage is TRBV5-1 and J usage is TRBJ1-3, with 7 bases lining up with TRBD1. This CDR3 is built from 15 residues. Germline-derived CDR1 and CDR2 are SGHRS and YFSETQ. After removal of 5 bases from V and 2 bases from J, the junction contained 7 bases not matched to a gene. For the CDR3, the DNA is TGCGCCAGCAGGACAGGGCTAAAGACTGGAAACACCATATATTTT. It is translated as CASRTGLKTGNTIYF.

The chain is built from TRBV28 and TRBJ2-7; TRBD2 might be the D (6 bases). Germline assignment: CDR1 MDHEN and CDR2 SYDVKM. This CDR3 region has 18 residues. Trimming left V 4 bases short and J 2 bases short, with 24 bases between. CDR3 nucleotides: TGTGCCAGCAGTTCCATGTTGCGGGGTAAAGTGGGGCCCTACGAGCAGTACTTC. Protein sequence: CASSSMLRGKVGPYEQYF. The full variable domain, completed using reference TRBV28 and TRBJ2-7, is DVKVTQSSRYLVKRTGEKVFLECVQDMDHENMFWYRQDPGLGLRLIYFSYDVKMKEKGDIPEGYSVSREKKERFSLILESASTNQTSMYLCASSSMLRGKVGPYEQYFGPGTRLTVT.

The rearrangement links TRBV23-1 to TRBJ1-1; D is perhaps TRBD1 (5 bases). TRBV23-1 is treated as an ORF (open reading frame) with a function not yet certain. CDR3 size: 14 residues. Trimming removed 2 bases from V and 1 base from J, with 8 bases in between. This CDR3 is CASSQPTANTEAFF. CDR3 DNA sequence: TGCGCCAGCAGTCAACCGACAGCGAACACTGAAGCTTTCTTT.

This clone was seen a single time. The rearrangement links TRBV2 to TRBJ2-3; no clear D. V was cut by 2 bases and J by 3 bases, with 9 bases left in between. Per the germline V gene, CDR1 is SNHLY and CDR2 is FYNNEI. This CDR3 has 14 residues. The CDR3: CASSERLGTDTQYF. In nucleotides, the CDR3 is TGTGCCAGCAGTGAACGGTTAGGGACAGATACGCAGTATTTT.

The CDR3 DNA reads as TGCGCCAGCAGCCAGGGGGTAGCGGGAGCCATCACAGATACGCAGTATTTT. It codes for CASSQGVAGAITDTQYF. The chain uses TRBV4-1 and TRBJ2-3; 9 bases fit TRBD2. The CDR3 is made up of 17 amino acids. CDR1 and CDR2 from the germline V gene are MGHRA and YSYEKL. J was trimmed by 2 bases and V by 3 bases; bases with no gene match: 9.

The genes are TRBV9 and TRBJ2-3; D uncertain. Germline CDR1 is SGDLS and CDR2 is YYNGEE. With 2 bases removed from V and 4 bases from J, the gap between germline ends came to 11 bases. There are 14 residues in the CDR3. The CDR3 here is CASSVGWVADTQYF. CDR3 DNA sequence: TGTGCCAGCAGCGTCGGGTGGGTAGCAGATACGCAGTATTTT.